These 25 T cell receptor beta chains were all obtained from the same sample, sequenced in a study of T-cell reconstitution after alpha-beta-depleted transplantation in children. A TCRbeta library incorporating unique molecular identifiers was prepared. MiXCR, applied by TCRdb to the PCR reads, yields one record per CDR3 protein. The table shows about 340,000 distinct CDR3 sequences, with about a tenth occurring only once. The sequencing used PBMCs from the stem cell graft donor, collected from the stem cell graft. These receptors came from a human donor who donated a stem cell graft to a child with acute lymphoblastic leukemia.

This clonotype has at least ten counts. The chain combines TRBV13 with TRBJ2-7; 8 nucleotides match TRBD2. Looked up from germline, CDR1 is PRHDT and CDR2 is FYEKMQ (reference sequence). With V trimmed by 1 base and J by 3 bases, 2 bases remained unmatched. The CDR3 runs to 14 residues. The CDR3 sequence: CASSLVGTSYEQYF. The CDR3 DNA follows: TGTGCCAGCAGCTTAGTAGGGACTAGCTACGAGCAGTACTTC.

There are a few counts of this clonotype. The genes are TRBV20-1 and TRBJ1-6; TRBD1 is a possible D gene (5 bases). This CDR3 has 13 amino acids. V was clipped by 4 bases and J by 7 bases, with 11 bases between them. The germline V gene encodes CDR1 DFQATT and CDR2 SNEGSKA (reference sequence). CDR3 sequence (DNA): TGCAGTGCTACCGGGACGACCAATTCACCCCTCCACTTT. Translating gives CSATGTTNSPLHF.

The chain carries TRBV3-1 and TRBJ2-5; TRBD2 matches 9 bases. There are 18 residues in the CDR3. The germline CDR1 and CDR2 sequences are LGHDT and YNNKEL (reference sequence). Unmatched junction bases numbered 17, after V lost 8 bases and J lost 1 base. The CDR3 DNA follows: TGTGCCAGCTGCGTTGGGGCTAGCGGGACGGGGGGCCAAGAGACCCAGTACTTC. Protein product: CASCVGASGTGGQETQYF.

V usage is TRBV4-1 and J usage is TRBJ2-1, with 11 bases aligning to TRBD2. CDR3 size: 17 residues. J lost 8 bases, V lost 0 bases, and 9 bases had no gene match. Looked up from germline, CDR1 is MGHRA and CDR2 is YSYEKL. The DNA of the CDR3 is TGCGCCAGCAGCCAAGATCCAGGGACTAGCGGTACGGATGAGCAGTTCTTC. This gives the protein CASSQDPGTSGTDEQFF.

This clonotype has a single count. The rearrangement joins TRBV30 to TRBJ2-5; 8 bases line up with TRBD1. Germline values: CDR1 GTSNPN, CDR2 SVGIG (reference sequence). V lost 3 bases to trimming and J lost 3 bases; unmatched junction nucleotides: 6. The CDR3 is 14 amino acids. CDR3 nucleotide sequence: TGTGCCTGGAGCCCTATGGACAGGGAAGAGACCCAGTACTTC. It specifies CAWSPMDREETQYF.

The chain has TRBV15 and TRBJ2-1; TRBD2 matches at 8 bases. After removal of 5 bases from V and 4 bases from J, the junction contained 13 bases not matched to a gene. Germline V CDR1 and CDR2: LNHNV, YYDKDF (reference sequence). This CDR3 spans 17 amino acids. The CDR3 protein is CATSGSRAGGPYNEQFF. For the CDR3, the DNA is TGTGCCACCAGCGGTTCCAGGGCGGGAGGACCATACAATGAGCAGTTCTTC.

This clonotype appeared many times. This chain joins TRBV5-1 and TRBJ2-3; D not resolved. Trimming took off 0 bases at V and 7 bases at J, with 6 bases between the two ends. The CDR3 is 12 amino acids. CDR1 SGHRS and CDR2 YFSETQ come from the germline V gene. The CDR3 DNA is TGCGCCAGCAGCTTGGCTGGGTATACGCAGTATTTT. This translates into CASSLAGYTQYF. Full variable domain (rest looked up from reference TRBV5-1 and TRBJ2-3): KAGVTQTPRYLIKTRGQQVTLSCSPISGHRSVSWYQQTPGQGLQFLFEYFSETQRNKGNFPGRFSGRQFSNSRSEMNVSTLELGDSALYLCASSLAGYTQYFGPGTRLTVL.

This clonotype was picked up many times. This chain joins TRBV29-1 and TRBJ2-3, with D possibly being TRBD1 (7 bases). Germline V CDR1 and CDR2: SQVTM, ANQGSEA. CDR3 length: 18 residues. Trimming cost V 4 bases and J 6 bases, with 29 bases left between them. The CDR3 region has the DNA TGCAGCGTTGCTTTTCTCTCTCAGGGGGGACGACTAAGGGATACGCAGTATTTT. Protein product: CSVAFLSQGGRLRDTQYF.

This chain joins TRBV5-1 and TRBJ2-7; 8 bases align to TRBD2. Germline V gives CDR1 SGHRS, CDR2 YFSETQ. The CDR3 is made up of 15 amino acids. V lost 5 bases to trimming and J lost 3 bases; unmatched junction nucleotides: 10. CDR3 bases: TGCGCCAGCAGACCAGCTGGGACTAGGGGCTACGAGCAGTACTTC. Translation: CASRPAGTRGYEQYF.

This rearrangement joins TRBV19 to TRBJ1-1; no clear D gene. V gave up 8 bases and J gave up 1 base, with 14 bases separating them. The CDR3 runs to 14 residues. CDR1 and CDR2 (germline): LNHDA, SQIVND (reference sequence). The CDR3, as DNA: TGTGCCAGTCAACCCCGGGCTCAGAACACTGAAGCTTTCTTT. Amino acid sequence: CASQPRAQNTEAFF.

The chain combines TRBV25-1 with TRBJ2-7; D is uncertain. Germline CDR1 MGHDK, CDR2 SYGVNS. Trimming left V 10 bases short and J 0 bases short, with 7 bases between. The CDR3 length is 11 residues. The CDR3 bases are TGTGCCACTGGCGCCTCCTACGAGCAGTACTTC. Translation gives CATGASYEQYF.

The sample holds many counts of this clonotype. The chain couples TRBV29-1 to TRBJ2-7; TRBD2 agrees at 13 bases. This CDR3 is 13 amino acids long. With V trimmed by 7 bases and J by 6 bases, 6 bases remained unmatched. Germline-derived CDR1 and CDR2 are SQVTM and ANQGSEA. Written as DNA, the CDR3 is TGCAGCGGCCGACTAGCGGGAGGCGGCGAGCAGTACTTC. Protein sequence: CSGRLAGGGEQYF.

J is TRBJ2-7 and V is TRBV12-3 or TRBV12-4, with D possibly matching TRBD1 (5 bases). V lost 7 bases and J lost 4, with 14 bases in between. The CDR3 sequence is 13 residues long. This chain's CDR3 is CASTLSSGYEQYF. As DNA, the CDR3 is TGTGCCAGCACCCTGAGCTCAGGGTACGAGCAGTACTTC.

This clonotype was counted many times. This chain connects TRBV29-1 to TRBJ1-5; a possible D gene is TRBD1 (6 bases). In germline, CDR1 is SQVTM, CDR2 ANQGSEA. The CDR3 totals 13 residues. V lost 7 bases and J lost 3, with 13 bases in between. CDR3 nucleotide sequence: TGCAGCGGTCAACAGGGTCCCAATCAGCCCCAGCATTTT. It specifies CSGQQGPNQPQHF.

The V gene is TRBV5-5, the J gene TRBJ2-7; a weak D match, TRBD2 (5 bases). V was trimmed by 3 bases and J by 2 bases, leaving 21 bases between them. The germline CDR1 and CDR2 sequences are SGHKS and YYEKEE (reference sequence). This CDR3 has 17 residues. The CDR3 is CASSSGSPGRETYEQYF. The CDR3 DNA reads TGTGCCAGCAGCTCGGGGTCTCCGGGGAGAGAAACCTACGAGCAGTACTTC.

This chain links TRBV5-6 with TRBJ2-1; D is ambiguous. The CDR3 has 14 amino acids. The germline V and J ends were trimmed by 7 bases and 10 bases, with 21 bases remaining between them. Looked up from germline, CDR1 is SGHDT and CDR2 is YYEEEE. The CDR3 DNA reads as TGTGCCAGCTCCTATGGCGGCCGAAGTAGGGAGCAGTTCTTC. As protein: CASSYGGRSREQFF.

This clonotype was detected only a few times. The chain links TRBV27 to TRBJ2-1; the match to TRBD2 covers 9 bases. The V segment lost 3 bases and the J segment 5 bases; nucleotides outside the gene matches: 5. The CDR3 spans 15 residues. Germline CDR1 is MNHEY and CDR2 is SMNVEV (reference sequence). CDR3 in DNA: TGTGCCAGCAGTTTTGGCGGGAGGGTGCACAATGAGCAGTTCTTC. Its translation: CASSFGGRVHNEQFF.

This clonotype has a count of ten or more. The chain couples TRBV7-8 to TRBJ1-2; D remains ambiguous. Trimming pared 5 bases from V and 7 bases from J, leaving 14 bases between. The CDR3 has 13 amino acids. The germline V gene encodes CDR1 SGHVS and CDR2 FQNEAQ. The CDR3 DNA follows: TGTGCCAGCAGCCTAAGGGTTCCGCGTGGCTACACCTTC. Its translation is CASSLRVPRGYTF.

This clonotype was counted between two and nine times. Here the CDR3 reads CSASPGTSGDNEQFF. Here the CDR3 DNA reads TGCAGTGCTAGCCCCGGGACTAGCGGAGACAATGAGCAGTTCTTC. The chain couples TRBV20-1 to TRBJ2-1; 11 bases match TRBD2. The germline V gene has CDR1 DFQATT and CDR2 SNEGSKA (reference sequence). The CDR3 consists of 15 residues. The junction had 6 bases not matched to a gene; V was cut back by 3 bases and J by 5 bases.

This clonotype appeared a few times. The chain employs TRBV6-2 or TRBV6-3 and TRBJ2-1; TRBD1 might be the D (6 bases). V gave up 6 bases and J gave up 8 bases, with 20 bases separating them. Per the germline V gene, CDR1 is MNHEY and CDR2 is SVGEGT. This CDR3 has 15 amino acids. The CDR3 region is CASSRSYREVDEQFF. CDR3 DNA: TGTGCCAGCAGCCGATCTTACAGGGAAGTCGATGAGCAGTTCTTC.

In its sample, this clonotype was seen a few times. The DNA of the CDR3 is TGTGCCAGCGCGCGAGGGACAGGGGCCTACGAGCAGTACTTC. Translation gives CASARGTGAYEQYF. The chain combines TRBV6-2 or TRBV6-3 with TRBJ2-7; the match to TRBD1 covers 10 bases. Germline values: CDR1 MNHEY, CDR2 SVGEGT. There are 14 residues in the CDR3. V lost 8 bases to trimming and J lost 2 bases; unmatched junction nucleotides: 6.

Notes on this clonotype: At one end the junction does not follow the germline gene, possibly because of a read error. The rearrangement links TRBV7-9 to TRBJ1-5; tentative D call: TRBD1 (5 bases). The CDR3 runs to 15 residues. Germline lookup yields CDR1 SEHNR and CDR2 FQNEAQ (reference sequence). The CDR3 DNA reads as TGTGCCAGCAGCTTAGAGGGGAATAGCAATCAGCTCCAGCATTTT. Protein: CASSLEGNSNQLQHF.

V gene TRBV3-1 combines with J gene TRBJ2-1, with D hard to call. Germline CDR1 reads LGHDT; CDR2 reads YNNKEL (reference sequence). This CDR3 has 13 amino acids. Trimming took 10 bases from V and 0 from J, leaving 10 bases between them. CDR3 bases: TGTGCCACCTCCCGTTTCTCCTACAATGAGCAGTTCTTC. Encoded protein: CATSRFSYNEQFF.

The rearrangement joins TRBV15 to TRBJ2-7; D tentatively fits TRBD1 or TRBD2 (5 bases each). From germline, CDR1 is LNHNV and CDR2 YYDKDF (reference sequence). Trimming took off 5 bases at V and 0 bases at J, with 14 bases between the two ends. The CDR3 contains 15 residues. CDR3 in DNA: TGTGCCACCAGCTTAGGGACGCTTAGCTCCTACGAGCAGTACTTC. Protein: CATSLGTLSSYEQYF.

This chain uses TRBV5-1 with TRBJ1-2; 7 bases match TRBD1. The junction had 15 bases not matched to a gene; V was cut back by 4 bases and J by 3 bases. This CDR3 has 17 residues. In germline, CDR1 is SGHRS, CDR2 YFSETQ. CDR3 sequence (DNA): TGCGCCAGCAGCGTGTCCCGGGACAGACTCAGCTACTATGGCTACACCTTC. Translated, it gives CASSVSRDRLSYYGYTF.